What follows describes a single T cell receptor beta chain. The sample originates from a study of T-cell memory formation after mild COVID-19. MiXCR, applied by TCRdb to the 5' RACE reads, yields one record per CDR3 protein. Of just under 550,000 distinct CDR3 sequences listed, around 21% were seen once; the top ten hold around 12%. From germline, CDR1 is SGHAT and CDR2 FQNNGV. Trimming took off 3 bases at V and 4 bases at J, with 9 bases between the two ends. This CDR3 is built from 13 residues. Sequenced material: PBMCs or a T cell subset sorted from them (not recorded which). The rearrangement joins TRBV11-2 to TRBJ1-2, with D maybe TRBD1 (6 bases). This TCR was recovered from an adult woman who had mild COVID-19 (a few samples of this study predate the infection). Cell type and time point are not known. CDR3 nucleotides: TGTGCCAGCAGCTTTCCGGACAGCTATGGCTACACCTTC. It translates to CASSFPDSYGYTF.